This note documents a single T cell receptor (beta chain) sequence. Germline V gene data show CDR1 as MGHRA and CDR2 as YSYEKL. This CDR3 has 13 amino acids. The data derive from a study of cytomegalovirus exposure and HLA in healthy donors. The PCR employed 60 Vbeta primers together with 13 Jbeta primers. The repertoire was sequenced with immunoSEQ multiplex PCR; TCRdb's copy has only in-frame clones and lacks some. The data contain some 140,000 clones, roughly four fifths of them seen just once; the ten biggest clones take up 2%. Specimen: PBMCs. The chain is built from TRBV4-1 and TRBJ2-5; D remains ambiguous. The J call may be in error: the DNA end matches TRBJ2-7 better. The clonotype originates from a man in his thirties or forties in good health and CMV-seronegative. The CDR3 here is CASSQDAYYEQYF. CDR3 bases: TGCGCCAGCAGCCAAGACGCCTACTACGAGCAGTACTTC.